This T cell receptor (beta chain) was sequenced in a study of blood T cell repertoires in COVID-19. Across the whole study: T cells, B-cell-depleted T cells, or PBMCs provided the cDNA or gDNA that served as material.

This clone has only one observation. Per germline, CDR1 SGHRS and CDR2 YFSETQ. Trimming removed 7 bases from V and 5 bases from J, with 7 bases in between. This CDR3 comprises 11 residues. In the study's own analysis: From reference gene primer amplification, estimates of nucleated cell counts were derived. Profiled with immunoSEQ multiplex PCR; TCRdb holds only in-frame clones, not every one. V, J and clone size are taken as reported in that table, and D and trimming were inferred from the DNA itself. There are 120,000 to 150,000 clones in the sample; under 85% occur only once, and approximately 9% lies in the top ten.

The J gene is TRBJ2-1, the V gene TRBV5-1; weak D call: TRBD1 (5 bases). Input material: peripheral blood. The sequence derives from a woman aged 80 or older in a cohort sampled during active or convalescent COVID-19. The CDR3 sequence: CASLGHNEQFF. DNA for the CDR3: TGCGCCAGCCTGGGGCACAATGAGCAGTTCTTC.